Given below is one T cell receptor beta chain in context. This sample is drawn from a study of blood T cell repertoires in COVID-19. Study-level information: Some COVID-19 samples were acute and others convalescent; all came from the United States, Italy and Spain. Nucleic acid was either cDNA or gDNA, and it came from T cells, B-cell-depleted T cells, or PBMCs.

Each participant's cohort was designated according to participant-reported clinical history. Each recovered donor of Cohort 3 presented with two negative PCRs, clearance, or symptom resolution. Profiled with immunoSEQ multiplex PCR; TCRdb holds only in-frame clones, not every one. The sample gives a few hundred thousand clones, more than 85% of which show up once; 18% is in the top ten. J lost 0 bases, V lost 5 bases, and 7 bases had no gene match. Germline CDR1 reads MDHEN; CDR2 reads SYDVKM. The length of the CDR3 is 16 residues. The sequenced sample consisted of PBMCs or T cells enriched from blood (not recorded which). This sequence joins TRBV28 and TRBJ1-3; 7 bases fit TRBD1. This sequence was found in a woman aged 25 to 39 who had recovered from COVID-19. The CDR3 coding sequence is TGTGCCAGCAGTCCCACCGACAGGGTCTCTGGAAACACCATATATTTT. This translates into CASSPTDRVSGNTIYF.